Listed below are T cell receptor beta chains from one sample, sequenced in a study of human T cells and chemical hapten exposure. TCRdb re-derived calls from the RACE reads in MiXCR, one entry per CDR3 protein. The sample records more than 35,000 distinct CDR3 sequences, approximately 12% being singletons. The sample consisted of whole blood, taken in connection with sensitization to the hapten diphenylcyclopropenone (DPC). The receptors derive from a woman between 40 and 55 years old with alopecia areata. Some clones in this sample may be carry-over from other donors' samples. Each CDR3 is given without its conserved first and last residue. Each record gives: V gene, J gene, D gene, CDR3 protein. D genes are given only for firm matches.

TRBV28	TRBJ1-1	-	ASSLAGVYTEAF
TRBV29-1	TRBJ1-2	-	SVGGNYGYT
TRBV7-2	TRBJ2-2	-	ASSRQRGTGELF
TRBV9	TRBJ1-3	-	ASSPFSGNTIY
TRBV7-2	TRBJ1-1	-	ASSPPGGMAF
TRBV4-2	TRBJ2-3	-	ASSQGGARPQY
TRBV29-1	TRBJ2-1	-	SGGQRNNEQF
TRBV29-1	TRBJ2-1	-	SVKNEQF
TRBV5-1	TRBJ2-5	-	ASSLQGGRETQY
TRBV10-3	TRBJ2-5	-	AISEYVEETQY
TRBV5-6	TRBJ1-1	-	ASSLSGGTEAF
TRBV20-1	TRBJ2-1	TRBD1	SARGPGGSNEQF
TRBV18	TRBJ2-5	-	ASSPPVYETQY
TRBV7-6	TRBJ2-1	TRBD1	ASSLLIAGQGAGEQF
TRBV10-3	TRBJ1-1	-	AISQEGPNTEAF
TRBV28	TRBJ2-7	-	ASTSSRYEQY
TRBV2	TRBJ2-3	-	ASRKGLRRTDTQY
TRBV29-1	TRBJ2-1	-	SVDGHSTAYNEQF
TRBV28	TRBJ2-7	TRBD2	ASSLRLAGEQY
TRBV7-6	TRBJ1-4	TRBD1	ASSSPRGQRSTGEKLF
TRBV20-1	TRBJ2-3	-	SADREDTQY
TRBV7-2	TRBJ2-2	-	ASSLVWEPGAGELF
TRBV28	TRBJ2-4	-	ASTPGLLNIQY
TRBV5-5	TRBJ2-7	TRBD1	ATNRQGAYEQY
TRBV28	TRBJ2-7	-	ASSLWPDRLLYEQY
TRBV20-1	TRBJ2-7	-	SARSLTYEQY
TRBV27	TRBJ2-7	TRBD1	ASRDRESSYEQY
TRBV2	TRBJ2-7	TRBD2	ASRGGGGFYEQY
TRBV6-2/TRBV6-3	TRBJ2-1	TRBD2	ASSSSGGRSYNEQF
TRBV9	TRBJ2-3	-	ASSVDIDTQY
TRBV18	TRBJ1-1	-	ASSPGGSEAF
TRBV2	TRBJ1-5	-	ASSDWTSAH
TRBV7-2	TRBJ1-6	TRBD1	ASSLKQTGLTYNSPLH
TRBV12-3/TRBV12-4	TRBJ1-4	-	ASSFTSNEKLF
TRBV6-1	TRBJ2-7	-	ASNHRAPYEQY
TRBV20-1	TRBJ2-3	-	SALSDTQY
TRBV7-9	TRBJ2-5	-	ASRGQGETQY
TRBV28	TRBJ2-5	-	ASSPTGLEETQY
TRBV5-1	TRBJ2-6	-	ASSPNGGANVLT
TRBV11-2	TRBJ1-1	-	ASSLDRAPNTEAF
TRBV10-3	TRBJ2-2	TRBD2	AINSGKGGELF
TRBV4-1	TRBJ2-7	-	ASSQIRTDTYEQY
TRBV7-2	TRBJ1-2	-	ASSLSYYGYT
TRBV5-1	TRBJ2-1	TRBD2	ASSFFGTTGNEQF
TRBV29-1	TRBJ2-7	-	SVVDNGYEQY
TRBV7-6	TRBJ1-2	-	ASSGGLYGYT